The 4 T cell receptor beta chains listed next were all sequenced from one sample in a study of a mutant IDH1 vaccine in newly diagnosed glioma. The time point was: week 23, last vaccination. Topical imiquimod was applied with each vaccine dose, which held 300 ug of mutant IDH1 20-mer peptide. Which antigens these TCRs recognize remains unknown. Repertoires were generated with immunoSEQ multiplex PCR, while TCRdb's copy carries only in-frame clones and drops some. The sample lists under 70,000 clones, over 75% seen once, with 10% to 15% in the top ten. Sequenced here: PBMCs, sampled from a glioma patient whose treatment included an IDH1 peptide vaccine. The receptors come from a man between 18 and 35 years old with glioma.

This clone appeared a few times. This chain's CDR3 is CASSARGLVQREGQAQFF. For the CDR3, the DNA is TGTGCCAGCAGCGCGCGGGGGTTGGTCCAGCGGGAGGGCCAGGCGCAGTTCTTC. The chain combines TRBV9 with TRBJ2-1, with 10 bases identical to TRBD2. The V gene end was trimmed by 3 bases and the J gene end by 12 bases; junction bases not matched to a gene: 21. Germline V CDR1 and CDR2: SGDLS, YYNGEE. This CDR3 is 18 amino acids long.

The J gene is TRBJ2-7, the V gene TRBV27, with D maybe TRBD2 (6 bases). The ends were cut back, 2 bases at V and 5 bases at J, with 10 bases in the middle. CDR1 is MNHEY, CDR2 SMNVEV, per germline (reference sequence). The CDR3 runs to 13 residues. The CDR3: CASSLGGFNEQYF. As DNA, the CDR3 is TGTGCCAGCAGTTTAGGGGGGTTCAACGAGCAGTACTTC.

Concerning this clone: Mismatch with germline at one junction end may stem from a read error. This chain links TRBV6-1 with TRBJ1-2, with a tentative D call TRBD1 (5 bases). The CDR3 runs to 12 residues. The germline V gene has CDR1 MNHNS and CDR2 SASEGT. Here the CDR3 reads CASSEGHLGYTF. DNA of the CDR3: TGTGCCAGCAGCGAAGGACATTTAGGCTACACCTTC.

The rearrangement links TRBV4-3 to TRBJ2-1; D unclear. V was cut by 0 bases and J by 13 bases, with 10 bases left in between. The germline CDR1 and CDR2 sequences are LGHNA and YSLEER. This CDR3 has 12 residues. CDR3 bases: TGCGCCAGCAGCCAAGACCGAAGTTCACAGTTCTTC. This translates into CASSQDRSSQFF.